The present T cell receptor beta chain was sequenced within a study of cytotoxic CD8 clonotypes in ibrutinib-treated CLL. Study outcomes and limitations: Public clonotypes, an uncommon group, contracted or remained stable on treatment. Sustained-remission and progressing patients' sampling times differed. Whereas clonality rose at ibrutinib response, it declined toward baseline at progression.

Assay used: immunoSEQ multiplex PCR; TCRdb lists only in-frame clones, some missing. Here the sample spans about 300,000 clones, roughly four fifths being singletons. J gave up 2 bases and V 5 bases, and 9 bases lay outside the gene matches. Germline V gene sequence: CDR1 SGHTA, CDR2 FQGNSA. This CDR3 has 15 amino acids. Regarding this clone: As yet, its antigen is unknown.

The chain carries TRBV7-2 and TRBJ2-7, with TRBD2 matching 7 bases. The receptor was derived from a human donor with chronic lymphocytic leukemia. Sequencing used PBMCs, obtained at disease progression, from a patient treated with ibrutinib. The CDR3 DNA is TGTGCCAGCAGCAAGCGGACTAGTTCGACCTACGAGCAGTACTTC. This translates into CASSKRTSSTYEQYF. The full variable domain, in which reference TRBV7-2 and TRBJ2-7 provide the parts outside the CDR3, is GAGVSQSPSNKVTEKGKDVELRCDPISGHTALYWYRQSLGQGLEFLIYFQGNSAPDKSGLPSDRFSAERTGGSVSTLTIQRTQQEDSAVYLCASSKRTSSTYEQYFGPGTRLTVT.